A selection of T cell receptor beta chains follows, all from one sample in a study of PD-L1 blockade in urothelial cancer. The table came from immunoSEQ multiplex PCR; TCRdb's copy has only in-frame clones and leaves some out. The repertoire includes around 40,000 clones, approximately 90% of them detected once, and 1.5% to 2% sits in the top ten. Sequencing was performed on PBMCs, taken around atezolizumab (anti-PD-L1) treatment. All receptors derive from a man aged 60 to 75 with urothelial cancer. The CDR3 runs from the conserved cysteine through the conserved F or W. Fields, in order: CDR3 length, clone size, V gene, J gene, D gene, CDR3 DNA, CDR3 protein. D genes are given only for firm matches. Only some rows state a clone size, as once, few, many or a class for expanded clones.

15	.	TRBV19	TRBJ2-3	TRBD2	TGTGCCAGTAGTACAAGCGGGGGGAGTACAGATACGCAGTATTTT	CASSTSGGSTDTQYF
18	.	TRBV7-2	TRBJ2-2	TRBD2	TGTGCCAGCAGCCATGGACTAGCGGGGGGGCCAAGCACCGGGGAGCTGTTTTTT	CASSHGLAGGPSTGELFF
15	.	TRBV18	TRBJ2-7	.	TGTGCCAGCTCACCACCGTCAGGGGTAGACTACGAGCAGTACTTC	CASSPPSGVDYEQYF
15	.	TRBV19	TRBJ1-3	.	TGTGCCAGTACTTACGCCCGCAGCTCTGGAAACACCATATATTTT	CASTYARSSGNTIYF
15	.	TRBV10-1	TRBJ2-1	TRBD2	TGCGCCAGCAGTGAGTCAGGGGGACTAGGAAATGAGCAGTTCTTC	CASSESGGLGNEQFF
13	.	TRBV14	TRBJ1-1	.	TGTGCCAGCAGCCAAGTTTCAGACACTGAAGCTTTCTTT	CASSQVSDTEAFF
19	.	TRBV11-3	TRBJ2-2	TRBD2	TGTGCCAGCAGCCGACTAAGTAGCGGGGGAGATGCGAACACCGGGGAGCTGTTTTTT	CASSRLSSGGDANTGELFF
14	once	TRBV5-1	TRBJ2-3	.	TGCGCCAGCAGCTCACGTGGACACACAGATACGCAGTATTTT	CASSSRGHTDTQYF
16	.	TRBV7-2	TRBJ2-2	.	TGTGCCAGCAGCTTAGCGGGCAGCCCGAACACCGGGGAGCTGTTTTTT	CASSLAGSPNTGELFF
13	.	TRBV5-1	TRBJ2-3	.	TGCGCCAGCAGCGAGCTACCCGCAGATACGCAGTATTTT	CASSELPADTQYF
13	.	TRBV6-5	TRBJ1-1	.	TGTGCCAGCACTCCCGGGTCGAACACTGAAGCTTTCTTT	CASTPGSNTEAFF
14	medium-sized	TRBV28	TRBJ1-2	.	TGTGCCAGCAGATCCGAGGGTTTTCCTTATGGCTACACCTTC	CASRSEGFPYGYTF
14	once	TRBV7-2	TRBJ2-2	.	TGTGCCAGCAGCTTAGCCAGGGGAACCGGGGAGCTGTTTTTT	CASSLARGTGELFF
15	.	TRBV29-1	TRBJ2-6	.	TGCAGCGTTGGCGGGGCCGGCTCTGGGGCCAACGTCCTGACTTTC	CSVGGAGSGANVLTF
14	once	TRBV9	TRBJ1-2	.	TGTGCCAGCAGCCCAGAGGCGGGCTTTGGGGGCTACACCTTC	CASSPEAGFGGYTF
15	.	TRBV4-2	TRBJ1-2	TRBD1	TGTGCCAGCAGCCAAGAAAAGACAGGGGCCTATGGCTACACCTTC	CASSQEKTGAYGYTF
11	.	TRBV29-1	TRBJ2-5	.	TGCAGCGTTACGCAGTCCGAGACCCAGTACTTC	CSVTQSETQYF
14	.	TRBV9	TRBJ1-4	.	TGTGCCAGCAGCGTCGGGACAAGTACTGAAAAACTGTTTTTT	CASSVGTSTEKLFF
15	.	TRBV19	TRBJ2-3	TRBD1	TGTGCCAGTAGGTTCGACAGGGGGGAAACAGATACGCAGTATTTT	CASRFDRGETDTQYF
18	once	TRBV11-3	TRBJ2-3	TRBD2	TGTGCCAGCAGTCGCGGGACTAGCGGGAGGGCCGGAGCAGATACGCAGTATTTT	CASSRGTSGRAGADTQYF
14	.	TRBV5-1	TRBJ1-1	TRBD1	TGCGCCAGCAGCCGGACAGGGGGGAACACTGAAGCTTTCTTT	CASSRTGGNTEAFF
16	.	TRBV19	TRBJ2-1	TRBD2	TGTGCCAGTAGTTTACTAGCGGGAGGGCCCTCAGATGAGCAGTTCTTC	CASSLLAGGPSDEQFF
16	once	TRBV5-6	TRBJ1-4	TRBD1	TGTGCCAGCAGCTCCGGGACAGGGCCCATTAATGAAAAACTGTTTTTT	CASSSGTGPINEKLFF
16	.	TRBV4-2	TRBJ2-1	TRBD2	TGTGCCAGCAGCCAAGCCGGCGGGGGCTCCTACAATGAGCAGTTCTTC	CASSQAGGGSYNEQFF
13	.	TRBV6-4	TRBJ2-7	TRBD2	TGTGCCAGCAGTGATCGGGAGGGCTACGAGCAGTACTTC	CASSDREGYEQYF
13	.	TRBV7-6	TRBJ2-1	.	TGTGCCAGCAGCTCTGGGGGGGCCGGTGAGCAGTTCTTC	CASSSGGAGEQFF
15	.	TRBV2	TRBJ2-3	TRBD2	TGTGCCAGCAGACCGGGACTAGCATGGACAGATACGCAGTATTTT	CASRPGLAWTDTQYF